Shown below are 25 T cell receptor beta chains from a single sample sequenced in a study of T cells after yellow fever vaccination (dated by TCRdb to the late 2010s). Library preparation employed 5' RACE. The instrument given in TCRdb is Illumina NovaSeq 6000. The public reads were run again by TCRdb, first through fastp at Q25 and then through MiXCR, and only productive beta chains were kept. Every entry covers one CDR3 protein and lists the most common genes and DNA from its rows. For this sample the table gives a few hundred thousand distinct CDR3 sequences, of which under 5% were detected only once. 20% to 30% of the sample comes from the top ten. The treatment or condition label corresponds to: live attenuated yellow fever vaccine strain. Sample: PBMCs, taken 5 days after the yellow fever booster vaccination. These receptors came from a man aged 18 to 30 who received the YFV17D yellow fever vaccine.

This clonotype was detected many times. This rearrangement joins TRBV5-1 to TRBJ2-7; D gene uncertain. Germline V gene data show CDR1 as SGHRS and CDR2 as YFSETQ. CDR3 length equals 12 residues. The V end was cut by 2 bases, the J end by 3 bases, with 6 bases between. The CDR3 reads CASSLPGYEQYF. The CDR3, as DNA: TGCGCCAGCAGCTTACCTGGCTACGAGCAGTACTTC.

This clonotype has a count of ten or more. One end of the junction does not line up with germline, which may come from a read error. The genes are TRBV4-3 and TRBJ2-5; the match to TRBD1 covers 7 bases. The germline V gene encodes CDR1 LGHNA and CDR2 YSLEER. This CDR3 comprises 15 residues. Here the CDR3 reads CASSQVGTAQEAQYF. In DNA form, the CDR3 reads TGCGCCAGCAGCCAAGTCGGGACAGCTCAAGAGGCCCAGTACTTC.

The chain is built from TRBV7-9 and TRBJ2-7; 8 positions agree with TRBD2. The CDR3 consists of 12 residues. CDR1 SEHNR and CDR2 FQNEAQ come from the germline V gene (reference sequence). With 10 bases clipped from V and 3 bases from J, the junction kept 5 bases outside the gene matches. The DNA of the CDR3 is TGTGCCACCAACCGGGAGGGCTACGAGCAGTACTTC. Translated, it gives CATNREGYEQYF.

This clonotype has only a few counts. This chain uses TRBV6-2 or TRBV6-3 with TRBJ2-5, with D possibly matching TRBD2 (6 bases). The CDR3 contains 15 residues. Germline CDR1 MNHEY, CDR2 SVGEGT. Between the trimmed V and J ends, which lost 2 bases and 5 bases, there was a span of 15 bases. The CDR3 reads CASSYGGARRETQYF. CDR3 bases: TGTGCCAGCAGTTACGGAGGGGCGCGGAGGGAGACCCAGTACTTC.

This clonotype was detected only a few times. The rearrangement joins TRBV5-1 to TRBJ1-2, with unresolved D. Germline CDR1 and CDR2: SGHRS and YFSETQ. This CDR3 spans 12 amino acids. V was pared by 4 bases and J by 7 bases, with 11 bases between. For the CDR3, the DNA is TGCGCCAGCAGCCTCCCGGCGGCTGGCTACACCTTC. Its protein is CASSLPAAGYTF.

This clonotype was counted ten times or more. The chain joins TRBV5-4 to TRBJ1-6; 11 bases are shared with TRBD1. Trimming removed 3 bases from V and 9 bases from J; junction bases left unmatched: 5. The germline gives CDR1 SGHNT, CDR2 YYREEE (reference sequence). The CDR3 runs 15 residues. The CDR3 region has the DNA TGTGCCAGCAGCTGGACCGGGACAGGGGGTTCACCCCTCCACTTT. As protein: CASSWTGTGGSPLHF.

The chain employs TRBV20-1 and TRBJ2-1, with D unresolved. The CDR3 contains 15 residues. V was pared by 5 bases and J by 5 bases, with 19 bases between. Germline V gene lookup returns CDR1 DFQATT and CDR2 SNEGSKA (reference sequence). CDR3 residues: CSAAFWKRTHNEQFF. DNA for the CDR3: TGCAGTGCTGCGTTTTGGAAGAGGACCCACAATGAGCAGTTCTTC.

This clonotype was seen only a few times. The rearrangement links TRBV10-3 to TRBJ2-2; 7 nucleotides align to TRBD1. CDR1 and CDR2 from the germline V gene are ENHRY and SYGVKD. Germline trimming cut 10 bases from V and 7 bases from J; bases unmatched to any gene: 9. This CDR3 is built from 13 residues. CDR3 sequence: CASRGGAGGELFF. CDR3 coding DNA: TGTGCCAGCCGAGGGGGCGCCGGCGGGGAGCTGTTTTTT.

In its sample, this clonotype was seen a few times. The V call is TRBV27, the J call TRBJ2-2; 7 bases are shared with TRBD1. Germline CDR1 is MNHEY and CDR2 is SMNVEV (reference sequence). V was clipped by 5 bases and J by 3 bases; unmatched bases: 6. The length of the CDR3 is 15 residues. The CDR3 DNA reads as TGTGCCAGCAGTCTCGGACAGGACTACACCGGGGAGCTGTTTTTT. Its protein product is CASSLGQDYTGELFF.

This clonotype was observed a few times. The chain employs TRBV5-1 and TRBJ1-4; perhaps TRBD1 as D (6 bases). Germline V CDR1 and CDR2: SGHRS, YFSETQ. V was pared by 6 bases and J by 7 bases, with 19 bases between. The CDR3 is 15 residues long. CDR3 bases: TGCGCCAGCACAATGGGGGCAGGGTTCGTTGAAAAACTGTTTTTT. Translating it yields CASTMGAGFVEKLFF. The entire variable domain, with the rest obtained from reference TRBV5-1 and TRBJ1-4, is as follows: KAGVTQTPRYLIKTRGQQVTLSCSPISGHRSVSWYQQTPGQGLQFLFEYFSETQRNKGNFPGRFSGRQFSNSRSEMNVSTLELGDSALYLCASTMGAGFVEKLFFGSGTQLSVL.

At least ten counts were recorded for this clonotype. This chain uses TRBV4-3 with TRBJ2-5; D is possibly TRBD2 (5 bases). Germline V lookup: CDR1 LGHNA, CDR2 YSLEER. Deletions cut 0 bases from V and 9 bases from J, with 11 bases between. This CDR3 region has 13 residues. CDR3 DNA sequence: TGCGCCAGCAGCCAAGATTTTTCGCGGGCCCAGTACTTC. It translates to CASSQDFSRAQYF.

This clonotype was counted only a few times. V and J are TRBV9 and TRBJ2-5; no reliable D call. Trimming removed 4 bases from V and 2 bases from J, with 12 bases in between. Per germline, CDR1 SGDLS and CDR2 YYNGEE. The CDR3 is 14 residues long. The CDR3 DNA follows: TGTGCCAGCAGCCCCTTCGGGCCGCAAGAGACCCAGTACTTC. This gives the protein CASSPFGPQETQYF.

This clonotype came up a few times. The V and J genes are TRBV27 and TRBJ2-1, with 7 bases that match TRBD1. This CDR3 has 13 residues. Germline assignment: CDR1 MNHEY and CDR2 SMNVEV (reference sequence). CDR3 loop: CQARPTRGNEQFF. The CDR3 DNA sequence: TGTCAAGCGCGACCTACCAGGGGGAATGAGCAGTTCTTC.

This chain connects TRBV18 to TRBJ1-1; weak D call: TRBD1 (6 bases). Trimming left V 5 bases short and J 8 bases short, with 15 bases between. CDR3 length: 13 amino acids. The germline gives CDR1 KGHSH, CDR2 LQKENI. DNA for the CDR3: TGTGCCAGCTCAATTATCGGGACAACAGAAGCTTTCTTT. Protein sequence: CASSIIGTTEAFF.

This clonotype showed up just a few times. The chain joins TRBV10-2 to TRBJ2-1; D is possibly TRBD2 (6 bases). CDR1 and CDR2 from the germline V gene are WSHSY and SAAADI. V was clipped by 3 bases and J by 13 bases, with 10 bases between them. The CDR3 runs to 11 residues. The CDR3 sequence: CASSDGGYQFF. CDR3 coding DNA: TGCGCCAGCAGTGATGGGGGGTATCAGTTCTTC.

This clonotype was detected ten times or more. The J gene is TRBJ1-1, the V gene TRBV6-5, with no clear D. The germline V gene encodes CDR1 MNHEY and CDR2 SVGAGI. This CDR3 is 11 amino acids long. V was clipped by 0 bases and J by 7 bases, with 3 bases between them. The CDR3 reads CASSYSGEAFF. The CDR3 DNA reads as TGTGCCAGCAGTTACTCTGGTGAAGCTTTCTTT.

This clonotype was seen only a few times. The chain uses TRBV12-3 or TRBV12-4 and TRBJ1-3; the D is unclear. CDR3 length equals 14 residues. Trimming took off 7 bases at V and 4 bases at J, with 14 bases between the two ends. The CDR3 here is CASIPSLGGNTIYF. In DNA, the CDR3 is TGTGCCAGCATTCCCTCACTCGGGGGAAACACCATATATTTT.

This clonotype was recorded a few times. The chain uses TRBV20-1 and TRBJ2-1; TRBD2 agrees at 9 bases. Germline CDR1 is DFQATT and CDR2 is SNEGSKA (reference sequence). The CDR3 extends over 15 amino acids. After removal of 1 base from V and 4 bases from J, the junction contained 5 bases not matched to a gene. CDR3 protein: CSARGSSGGYNEQFF. In DNA form, the CDR3 reads TGCAGTGCTAGAGGTAGTAGCGGGGGATACAATGAGCAGTTCTTC.

The chain uses TRBV6-2 or TRBV6-3 and TRBJ1-1, with TRBD1 matching 9 bases. With 2 bases clipped from V and 5 bases from J, the junction kept 3 bases outside the gene matches. The CDR3 loop spans 14 amino acids. Germline CDR1 reads MNHEY; CDR2 reads SVGEGT. The CDR3 sequence: CASSYPDRGTEAFF. CDR3 DNA sequence: TGTGCCAGCAGTTACCCGGACAGGGGAACTGAAGCTTTCTTT.

The J gene is TRBJ2-1, the V gene TRBV18; no definite D call. V gave up 2 bases and J gave up 0 bases, with 11 bases separating them. This CDR3 contains 16 residues. Germline V gene lookup returns CDR1 KGHSH and CDR2 LQKENI. This chain's CDR3 is CASSPARPSSYNEQFF. In DNA form, the CDR3 reads TGTGCCAGCTCACCAGCCAGGCCGAGCTCCTACAATGAGCAGTTCTTC.

This chain joins TRBV20-1 and TRBJ2-4; D gene unclear. Trimming shortened V by 0 bases and J by 1 base, and 7 bases separated the two germline ends. This CDR3 is 14 amino acids long. Germline V lookup: CDR1 DFQATT, CDR2 SNEGSKA (reference sequence). The CDR3, as DNA: TGCAGTGCTAGAGATCGGTTGGCCAAAAACATTCAGTACTTC. Residues: CSARDRLAKNIQYF.

This clonotype appeared a few times. V and J are TRBV19 and TRBJ2-3; no definite D call. Trimming removed 7 bases at V and 2 bases at J, with 13 bases between. The CDR3 is made up of 14 amino acids. CDR1 is LNHDA, CDR2 SQIVND, per germline (reference sequence). The CDR3 loop is CASTGGSFTDTQYF. The CDR3 DNA reads TGTGCCAGTACCGGCGGTTCTTTCACAGATACGCAGTATTTT. The full variable domain, completed using reference TRBV19 and TRBJ2-3, is DGGITQSPKYLFRKEGQNVTLSCEQNLNHDAMYWYRQDPGQGLRLIYYSQIVNDFQKGDIAEGYSVSREKKESFPLTVTSAQKNPTAFYLCASTGGSFTDTQYFGPGTRLTVL.

The gene calls are TRBV10-3 and TRBJ2-2; TRBD1 or TRBD2 may be the D gene (5 bases each). V was shortened by 6 bases and J by 7 bases, with 9 bases between the two germline ends. Germline CDR1 ENHRY, CDR2 SYGVKD. This CDR3 contains 12 residues. The CDR3, as DNA: TGTGCCATCAGCAGGGACGGCGGGGAGCTGTTTTTT. Protein: CAISRDGGELFF.

This clonotype was found many times. The chain has TRBV11-1 and TRBJ2-1, with TRBD1 identical over 8 bases. The junction had 2 bases not matched to a gene; V was cut back by 2 bases and J by 2 bases. The germline V gene encodes CDR1 SGHAT and CDR2 FQDESV (reference sequence). The CDR3 spans 15 residues. CDR3 sequence (DNA): TGTGCCAGCAGCTTATTGACAGGGGCCTACAATGAGCAGTTCTTC. Translated: CASSLLTGAYNEQFF.

This clonotype was seen a few times. The chain couples TRBV28 to TRBJ2-7; D perhaps matches TRBD1 (5 bases). CDR3 length: 15 residues. Germline V gene lookup returns CDR1 MDHEN and CDR2 SYDVKM. The V gene lost 4 bases and the J gene lost 4 bases, with 17 bases spanning the gap. The CDR3 region has the DNA TGTGCCAGCAGTTCGCAATTTCTACAGGAATACGAGCAGTACGTC. Amino acid sequence: CASSSQFLQEYEQYV.